A single sample is the source of the 32 T cell receptor beta chains below, sequenced in a study of T cells in Graves' hyperthyroidism and ophthalmopathy. Amplification yielded TCR beta CDR3 regions, with RNA transcripts as the source. Researchers ran a first-round RT-PCR on the TCR CDR3 using the HTBI primer set. TCRdb processed the multiplex PCR reads anew with MiXCR; each CDR3 protein has one entry. The sample has a few hundred thousand distinct CDR3 sequences, approximately 15% seen once. Sequenced: blood. These TCRs come from a woman in her 30s with Graves' hyperthyroidism that later progressed to Graves' ophthalmopathy.

The CDR3 DNA is TGTGCCAGTACGCCGGGACAGCAAATCTCCGAGCAGTACTTC. Amino acid sequence: CASTPGQQISEQYF. The chain carries TRBV6-4 and TRBJ2-7; 7 bases are shared with TRBD1. The V and J ends lost 9 bases and 6 bases, in that order; junction bases with no gene match: 14. Germline V gene data show CDR1 as MRHNA and CDR2 as SNTAGT. CDR3 size: 14 residues.

This clonotype appeared once. The chain carries TRBV7-9 and TRBJ1-1; no firm D call. V was trimmed by 4 bases and J by 0 bases, leaving 12 bases between them. CDR1 is SEHNR, CDR2 FQNEAQ, per germline (reference sequence). The CDR3 is 15 amino acids. CDR3 sequence (DNA): TGTGCCAGCAGCTCACGTCTCGCCATGAACACTGAAGCTTTCTTT. Encoded protein: CASSSRLAMNTEAFF.

The chain employs TRBV12-5 and TRBJ2-2; D unresolved. The germline CDR1 and CDR2 sequences are LGHNT and FRNRAP. The V end was cut by 5 bases, the J end by 5 bases, with 6 bases between. The CDR3 is 12 residues long. CDR3 bases: TGTGCTAGTGGTCTTCGAACCGGGGAGCTGTTTTTT. This encodes CASGLRTGELFF.

The chain has TRBV11-1 and TRBJ2-1; maybe TRBD1 (6 bases). The CDR3 totals 18 residues. The germline CDR1 and CDR2 sequences are SGHAT and FQDESV (reference sequence). Trimming pared 1 base from V and 0 bases from J, leaving 16 bases between. Here the CDR3 reads CASSLEGVLPFSYNEQFF. For the CDR3, the DNA is TGTGCCAGCAGCTTAGAGGGGGTCCTACCGTTCTCCTACAATGAGCAGTTCTTC.

The chain carries TRBV20-1 and TRBJ2-7, with TRBD2 matching 15 bases. Germline CDR1 DFQATT, CDR2 SNEGSKA (reference sequence). This CDR3 contains 17 residues. The chain's CDR3 is CSYLTPGLAGGVHEQYF. The CDR3 DNA reads TGCAGCTATTTAACTCCCGGACTAGCGGGAGGGGTCCACGAGCAGTACTTC.

This clonotype was found many times. The gene calls are TRBV3-1 and TRBJ1-3; D might be TRBD1 (6 bases). CDR1 and CDR2 (germline): LGHDT, YNNKEL (reference sequence). This CDR3 comprises 15 residues. V was shortened by 6 bases and J by 0 bases, with 12 bases between the two germline ends. Here the CDR3 reads CASSTMTGSGNTIYF. CDR3 bases: TGTGCCAGCAGTACTATGACAGGCTCTGGAAACACCATATATTTT.

This clonotype came up many times. The V gene is TRBV28, the J gene TRBJ2-7, with D maybe TRBD2 (6 bases). The germline gives CDR1 MDHEN, CDR2 SYDVKM. The V end was cut by 2 bases, the J end by 2 bases, with 16 bases between. The CDR3 runs to 16 residues. CDR3 amino acids: CASSLVGLGVTYEQYF. The CDR3 DNA reads as TGTGCCAGCAGTTTAGTGGGACTGGGGGTGACCTACGAGCAGTACTTC.

Ten or more counts support this clonotype. V usage is TRBV5-1 and J usage is TRBJ2-1; TRBD1 or TRBD2 may be the D gene (6 bases each). Germline CDR1 and CDR2: SGHRS and YFSETQ. Trimming removed 3 bases at V and 7 bases at J, with 17 bases between. The CDR3 covers 15 residues. In DNA, the CDR3 is TGCGCCAGCAGCTCCCTAACAGGGAGCGGGAATGAGCAGTTCTTC. It specifies CASSSLTGSGNEQFF.

This clonotype occurred many times. The gene calls are TRBV7-8 and TRBJ2-4; D unclear. Trimming cost V 5 bases and J 0 bases, with 5 bases left between them. There are 13 residues in the CDR3. The germline gives CDR1 SGHVS, CDR2 FQNEAQ. The CDR3 DNA reads TGTGCCAGCAGCCCCGGAGCCAAAAACATTCAGTACTTC. As protein: CASSPGAKNIQYF.

This clonotype appeared many times. The chain couples TRBV18 to TRBJ1-1, with unresolved D. V lost 2 bases to trimming and J lost 0 bases, with 7 bases between them. The CDR3 sequence is 14 residues long. Germline-derived CDR1 and CDR2 are KGHSH and LQKENI. As DNA, the CDR3 is TGTGCCAGCTCACCAGCAGGTATGAACACTGAAGCTTTCTTT. Translation: CASSPAGMNTEAFF.

This clonotype was seen many times. The rearrangement links TRBV3-1 to TRBJ2-5; no reliable D call. Looked up from germline, CDR1 is LGHDT and CDR2 is YNNKEL (reference sequence). Between the trimmed V and J ends, which lost 0 bases and 4 bases, there was a span of 9 bases. This CDR3 is built from 14 residues. The CDR3: CASSQDLSVETQYF. The DNA for the CDR3 is TGTGCCAGCAGCCAAGATCTGTCAGTAGAGACCCAGTACTTC.

This clonotype was detected ten times or more. The rearrangement uses TRBV5-1 and TRBJ2-1; no firm D call. This CDR3 is built from 15 residues. Trimming cost V 3 bases and J 4 bases, with 14 bases left between them. Germline CDR1 SGHRS, CDR2 YFSETQ. For the CDR3, the DNA is TGCGCCAGCAGCTCGGAAGTGACACAATACAATGAGCAGTTCTTC. Its protein product is CASSSEVTQYNEQFF. The whole variable domain, remainder taken from reference TRBV5-1 and TRBJ2-1, is KAGVTQTPRYLIKTRGQQVTLSCSPISGHRSVSWYQQTPGQGLQFLFEYFSETQRNKGNFPGRFSGRQFSNSRSEMNVSTLELGDSALYLCASSSEVTQYNEQFFGPGTRLTVL.

V is TRBV24-1 and J is TRBJ2-7, with 9 nucleotides matching TRBD1. Per the germline V gene, CDR1 is KGHDR and CDR2 is SFDVKD. Losses at the gene ends were 5 bases for V and 2 bases for J; bases not matched to a gene: 3. The CDR3 has 14 amino acids. The CDR3 DNA reads TGTGCCACCAGTGGGGACAGGGTCCCCTACGAGCAGTACTTC. It specifies CATSGDRVPYEQYF.

In this sample, this clonotype turned up many times. The chain employs TRBV5-1 and TRBJ2-4, with D possibly being TRBD2 (6 bases). Looked up from germline, CDR1 is SGHRS and CDR2 is YFSETQ. V was shortened by 2 bases and J by 7 bases, with 19 bases between the two germline ends. This CDR3 is built from 16 residues. CDR3 sequence: CASSFTGTLRGNIQYF. The CDR3 nucleotides are TGCGCCAGCAGCTTTACCGGGACTCTAAGGGGCAACATTCAGTACTTC.

In this sample, this clonotype turned up many times. The rearrangement uses TRBV28 and TRBJ2-3, with 8 bases lining up with TRBD2. J lost 2 bases, V lost 4 bases, and 8 bases had no gene match. This CDR3 is built from 16 residues. Per the germline V gene, CDR1 is MDHEN and CDR2 is SYDVKM. The CDR3 spells CASSSTLAGPTDTQYF. The CDR3 DNA is TGTGCCAGCAGTTCTACCCTAGCGGGCCCCACAGATACGCAGTATTTT. Filled out from reference TRBV28 and TRBJ2-3, the complete variable domain reads DVKVTQSSRYLVKRTGEKVFLECVQDMDHENMFWYRQDPGLGLRLIYFSYDVKMKEKGDIPEGYSVSREKKERFSLILESASTNQTSMYLCASSSTLAGPTDTQYFGPGTRLTVL.

This clonotype was seen many times. The DNA for the CDR3 is TGCAGTGCTAGAATACGGCTAGCGGTTAGCAATGAGCAGTTCTTC. Translating gives CSARIRLAVSNEQFF. The J gene is TRBJ2-1, the V gene TRBV20-1; 7 bases are a match to TRBD2. V was pared by 2 bases and J by 6 bases, with 10 bases of the junction left unmatched. The CDR3 consists of 15 residues. The germline gives CDR1 DFQATT, CDR2 SNEGSKA (reference sequence).

This clonotype occurred many times. This chain uses TRBV19 with TRBJ2-1; 8 nucleotides match TRBD1. Unmatched junction bases numbered 17, after V lost 3 bases and J lost 4 bases. Per the germline V gene, CDR1 is LNHDA and CDR2 is SQIVND (reference sequence). CDR3 length: 19 residues. CDR3 in DNA: TGTGCCAGTAGTATCGGGGCCCCTCAGACAGGGGAATGGTACAATGAGCAGTTCTTC. This encodes CASSIGAPQTGEWYNEQFF.

This clonotype appeared a few times. V gene TRBV9 combines with J gene TRBJ1-4; 11 bases match TRBD1. J lost 10 bases, V lost 0 bases, and 11 bases had no gene match. This CDR3 contains 17 residues. Germline loops: CDR1 SGDLS, CDR2 YYNGEE. The DNA for the CDR3 is TGTGCCAGCAGCGTAGTTCCCCGGACAGGGGGCGAGGGAAAACTGTTTTTT. Protein product: CASSVVPRTGGEGKLFF.

The V gene is TRBV19, the J gene TRBJ1-4; D call uncertain. The CDR3 spans 15 residues. Per germline, CDR1 LNHDA and CDR2 SQIVND (reference sequence). V was cut by 6 bases and J by 0 bases, with 11 bases left in between. The CDR3 sequence: CASSPLVATNEKLFF. CDR3 nucleotides: TGTGCCAGTAGCCCGTTGGTAGCAACTAATGAAAAACTGTTTTTT.

This chain uses TRBV30 with TRBJ2-2; 7 bases agree with TRBD2. Looked up from germline, CDR1 is GTSNPN and CDR2 is SVGIG (reference sequence). The CDR3 covers 13 residues. V shed 7 bases and J 4 bases; nucleotides not matched to a gene: 6. The CDR3 DNA sequence: TGTGCCTCGGGAGCGGGAATCACCGGGGAGCTGTTTTTT. Encoded protein: CASGAGITGELFF.

This clonotype was recorded at least ten times. This chain links TRBV30 with TRBJ1-6; D uncertain. Germline V lookup: CDR1 GTSNPN, CDR2 SVGIG (reference sequence). V lost 2 bases, J lost 6 bases, and 11 bases lay in between. CDR3 length: 14 residues. CDR3 region: CAWSRIVGNSPLHF. In nucleotides, the CDR3 is TGTGCCTGGAGTCGAATTGTCGGTAATTCACCCCTCCACTTT.

With regard to this clonotype: An end of the junction differs from the germline gene, which may be a read error. The CDR3 DNA is TGCAGTGCCAGAGAGGGAGGGGACGGTGAGCAGTTCTTC. Protein product: CSAREGGDGEQFF. V usage is TRBV20-1 and J usage is TRBJ2-1; 7 bases fit TRBD2. Per the germline V gene, CDR1 is DFQATT and CDR2 is SNEGSKA (reference sequence). The CDR3 spans 13 residues.

At least ten counts were recorded for this clonotype. V is TRBV7-9 and J is TRBJ2-7, with 10 bases matching TRBD2. Germline V CDR1 and CDR2: SEHNR, FQNEAQ (reference sequence). CDR3 length: 16 residues. The J segment lost 3 bases and the V segment lost 5 bases, leaving 10 bases of the junction unmatched. The chain's CDR3 is CASSQKSLAGGYEQYF. In DNA, the CDR3 is TGTGCCAGCAGCCAAAAGAGTTTAGCGGGGGGCTACGAGCAGTACTTC.

The table lists this clonotype with many counts. The chain employs TRBV27 and TRBJ1-5; TRBD1 aligns across 8 bases. The V gene's germline CDR1 is MNHEY and CDR2 SMNVEV (reference sequence). V lost 5 bases, J lost 3 bases, and 9 bases stayed unmatched. The CDR3 runs to 16 residues. CDR3 amino acids: CASSPGGVGTNQPQHF. As DNA, the CDR3 is TGTGCCAGCAGTCCAGGGGGCGTGGGAACCAATCAGCCCCAGCATTTT.

The chain links TRBV30 to TRBJ1-3; unclear D gene. The CDR3 runs 12 residues. Germline CDR1 is GTSNPN and CDR2 is SVGIG (reference sequence). With 3 bases removed from V and 0 bases from J, the gap between germline ends came to 3 bases. CDR3 protein: CAWRYSGNTIYF. CDR3 DNA sequence: TGTGCCTGGAGGTACTCTGGAAACACCATATATTTT.

About this clonotype itself: Since a much larger clone is just one base distant, this may be a read error. The V gene is TRBV12-3 or TRBV12-4, the J gene TRBJ1-2; tentatively, D is TRBD1 (5 bases). The CDR3 length is 14 residues. CDR3 in DNA: TGTGCCAGCAGTTTAGGTCAGGGATCCGAGGGCTACGCCTTC. Protein: CASSLGQGSEGYAF.

This clonotype appeared a few times. The genes are TRBV20-1 and TRBJ2-7; tentatively, D is TRBD1 or TRBD2 (5 bases each). Trimming took off 6 bases at V and 0 bases at J, with 12 bases between the two ends. This CDR3 comprises 13 residues. Germline assignment: CDR1 DFQATT and CDR2 SNEGSKA (reference sequence). The CDR3 is CSAPGRISYEQYF. The CDR3 nucleotides read TGCAGTGCCCCGGGACGGATCTCCTACGAGCAGTACTTC.

The sample holds many counts of this clonotype. The V and J genes are TRBV27 and TRBJ1-1, with 8 bases lining up with TRBD1. Trimming cost V 1 base and J 5 bases; bases outside gene matches: 3. Germline CDR1 is MNHEY and CDR2 is SMNVEV (reference sequence). This CDR3 is 14 amino acids long. DNA of the CDR3: TGTGCCAGCAGTTTATATACAGGGGGAACTGAAGCTTTCTTT. This codes for CASSLYTGGTEAFF.

This clonotype occurred many times. The genes are TRBV7-3 and TRBJ2-1; 10 nucleotides agree with TRBD2. CDR1 is SGHTA, CDR2 FQGTGA, per germline. The CDR3 has 14 amino acids. Germline trimming cut 6 bases from V and 4 bases from J; bases unmatched to any gene: 3. The DNA for the CDR3 is TGTGCCAGCAGTTTAGCGGGAGGTTACAATGAGCAGTTCTTC. Its translation: CASSLAGGYNEQFF.

This clonotype showed up many times. The J gene is TRBJ1-5, the V gene TRBV10-2, with 8 positions matching TRBD1. Germline values: CDR1 WSHSY, CDR2 SAAADI. Losses at the gene ends were 6 bases for V and 4 bases for J; bases not matched to a gene: 8. The CDR3 loop spans 15 amino acids. The CDR3 DNA sequence: TGCGCCAGCAGCGAGGGGGACAGGATGAATCAGCCCCAGCATTTT. As protein: CASSEGDRMNQPQHF.

The J gene is TRBJ2-1, the V gene TRBV10-3; tentatively, D is TRBD2 (5 bases). The V end was cut by 9 bases, the J end by 0 bases, with 12 bases between. The CDR3 is 14 residues long. Germline-derived CDR1 and CDR2 are ENHRY and SYGVKD. CDR3 DNA sequence: TGTGCCATTAAGGGAGCGGACTCCTACAATGAGCAGTTCTTC. It translates to CAIKGADSYNEQFF.

This clonotype was detected only once. DNA for the CDR3: TGTGCCAGCAAGGTCCCCGAGGGAGGCACTGAAGCTTTCTTT. Its protein is CASKVPEGGTEAFF. The chain employs TRBV6-1 and TRBJ1-1; D remains ambiguous. Per germline, CDR1 MNHNS and CDR2 SASEGT. This CDR3 is 14 amino acids long. V was shortened by 7 bases and J by 4 bases, with 16 bases between the two germline ends.